The present entry profiles one TCR beta chain with its context. In the source study's methods: Counts of nucleated cells, estimated from reference gene primer amplification, were obtained. Assay: immunoSEQ multiplex PCR; the TCRdb copy retains only in-frame clones and omits some. That table gives V, J and clone size, and the DNA gave D and trimming. The sample shows 98,000 or so clones, around 87% of them seen only once. This specimen comes from a study of blood T cell repertoires in COVID-19. As for the study in general: There were acute and convalescent COVID-19 samples, and they came from the United States, Italy and Spain. T cells, B-cell-depleted T cells, or PBMCs provided the cDNA or gDNA that served as material.

The sequenced sample consisted of peripheral blood. The source is a man in his fifties with acute or convalescent COVID-19.

The CDR3 sequence is CASSLGQVTDTQYF. In nucleotides, the CDR3 is TGCGCCAGCAGCTTGGGGCAGGTCACAGATACGCAGTATTTT. The V gene is TRBV5-1, the J gene TRBJ2-3; D uncertain. This CDR3 region has 14 residues. Germline V gene sequence: CDR1 SGHRS, CDR2 YFSETQ. V lost 0 bases to trimming and J lost 2 bases, with 7 bases between them.